Listed here are 17 T cell receptor beta chains from one sample, sequenced in a study of spatial heterogeneity in lung cancer. The time point denotes: sample taken at primary tumor resection. Via MiXCR, TCRdb re-called the 5' RACE reads, giving one row per CDR3 protein. Of tens of thousands of distinct CDR3 sequences detected, roughly 5.2% appear once; the ten largest clones hold roughly 27%. The sample was PBMCs, taken at surgery. All receptors come from a female donor with early-stage non-small cell lung cancer.

This clonotype was seen many times. The chain recombines TRBV7-3 with TRBJ2-2; tentative D call: TRBD2 (5 bases). The CDR3 extends over 16 amino acids. Germline values: CDR1 SGHTA, CDR2 FQGTGA. Trimming removed 5 bases from V and 1 base from J, with 14 bases in between. The CDR3 loop is CASSPQLAGNTGELFF. DNA for the CDR3: TGTGCCAGCAGCCCTCAACTGGCGGGGAACACCGGGGAGCTGTTTTTT.

This clonotype was recorded at least ten times. The chain joins TRBV12-5 to TRBJ2-2, with TRBD2 as a possible D gene (5 bases). The CDR3 is 13 amino acids. The germline V gene encodes CDR1 LGHNT and CDR2 FRNRAP. V lost 9 bases to trimming and J lost 7 bases, with 15 bases between them. CDR3 protein: CASAPVAGGELFF. Here the CDR3 DNA reads TGTGCTAGCGCACCCGTGGCGGGCGGGGAGCTGTTTTTT.

This clonotype was recorded at least ten times. The chain carries TRBV2 and TRBJ1-5; 8 nucleotides align to TRBD1. Trimming removed 4 bases from V and 11 bases from J; junction bases left unmatched: 10. The CDR3 loop spans 14 amino acids. Germline values: CDR1 SNHLY, CDR2 FYNNEI. CDR3 in DNA: TGTGCCAGCAGTGGGACAGGGTCGATTGGAGCCCAGCATTTT. It codes for CASSGTGSIGAQHF.

Ten or more counts support this clonotype. The V and J genes are TRBV30 and TRBJ2-3; the match to TRBD1 covers 10 bases. After removal of 3 bases from V and 1 base from J, the junction contained 13 bases not matched to a gene. From germline, CDR1 is GTSNPN and CDR2 SVGIG (reference sequence). The CDR3 contains 18 residues. The CDR3 coding sequence is TGTGCCTGGAGAACATCCCGAACCGGGACAGGGGGCACAGATACGCAGTATTTT. Translation gives CAWRTSRTGTGGTDTQYF.

The CDR3 loop is CASSLDPGRLNSPLHF. The CDR3 DNA follows: TGCGCCAGCAGCTTGGATCCAGGGAGGTTGAATTCACCCCTCCACTTT. This chain links TRBV5-1 with TRBJ1-6; the D gene is possibly TRBD1 (5 bases). V was clipped by 0 bases and J by 7 bases, with 14 bases between them. Germline CDR1 and CDR2: SGHRS and YFSETQ. This CDR3 has 16 amino acids.

This clonotype was found many times. The V gene is TRBV27, the J gene TRBJ1-1; D perhaps matches TRBD1 (5 bases). Per the germline V gene, CDR1 is MNHEY and CDR2 is SMNVEV (reference sequence). The CDR3 spans 14 residues. Trimming left V 6 bases short and J 1 base short, with 12 bases between. The CDR3 DNA is TGTGCCAGCAGGGGGGTTCTGAAGAACACTGAAGCTTTCTTT. This gives the protein CASRGVLKNTEAFF.

This clonotype has a count of ten or more. This sequence joins TRBV7-2 and TRBJ2-3; possibly TRBD2 for D (7 bases). V was trimmed by 6 bases and J by 1 base, leaving 11 bases between them. CDR3 size: 14 residues. Germline V lookup: CDR1 SGHTA, CDR2 FQGNSA. As DNA, the CDR3 is TGTGCCAGCAGTCGAGGGGGGGGCACAGATACGCAGTATTTT. It codes for CASSRGGGTDTQYF.

This clonotype appeared many times. This chain joins TRBV7-9 and TRBJ2-3; D is perhaps TRBD1 (6 bases). Trimming removed 6 bases from V and 3 bases from J, with 7 bases in between. Germline values: CDR1 SEHNR, CDR2 FQNEAQ (reference sequence). This CDR3 spans 12 amino acids. CDR3 DNA sequence: TGTGCCAGCAGAACAGGGACAGATACGCAGTATTTT. Amino acids: CASRTGTDTQYF.

This clonotype was seen many times. V is TRBV9 and J is TRBJ2-5; D may be TRBD2 (5 bases). Germline CDR1 reads SGDLS; CDR2 reads YYNGEE. V shed 0 bases and J shed 1 base, with 10 bases lying between them. This CDR3 is 15 amino acids long. The CDR3 DNA reads as TGTGCCAGCAGCGTAGGGAGGATCATCCAAGAGACCCAGTACTTC. This gives the protein CASSVGRIIQETQYF.

This clonotype turned up a few times. The chain has TRBV5-1 and TRBJ2-5; 10 bases align to TRBD1. The germline CDR1 and CDR2 sequences are SGHRS and YFSETQ. The CDR3 totals 16 residues. With V trimmed by 4 bases and J by 5 bases, 11 bases remained unmatched. For the CDR3, the DNA is TGCGCCAGCAGCCGCGCCGGGACAGGGGACAGGGAGACCCAGTACTTC. As protein: CASSRAGTGDRETQYF. Together with reference TRBV5-1 and TRBJ2-5, the CDR3 gives the full variable domain: KAGVTQTPRYLIKTRGQQVTLSCSPISGHRSVSWYQQTPGQGLQFLFEYFSETQRNKGNFPGRFSGRQFSNSRSEMNVSTLELGDSALYLCASSRAGTGDRETQYFGPGTRLLVL.

V and J are TRBV30 and TRBJ1-2, with a tentative D call TRBD1 (6 bases). Germline V lookup: CDR1 GTSNPN, CDR2 SVGIG (reference sequence). With 2 bases removed from V and 2 bases from J, the gap between germline ends came to 9 bases. This CDR3 has 13 amino acids. CDR3 DNA sequence: TGTGCCTGGAGTCGAGGACAGAACTATGGCTACACCTTC. It codes for CAWSRGQNYGYTF.

Many counts were recorded for this clonotype. This chain joins TRBV6-2 or TRBV6-3 and TRBJ1-5; D possibly corresponds to TRBD1 (6 bases). The CDR3 has 14 amino acids. Germline CDR1 and CDR2: MNHEY and SVGEGT. Trimming removed 5 bases at V and 5 bases at J, with 13 bases between. CDR3 residues: CASSPSGGHQPQHF. Here the CDR3 DNA reads TGTGCCAGCAGTCCTTCGGGGGGCCATCAGCCCCAGCATTTT.

This clonotype appeared many times. This chain links TRBV19 with TRBJ1-5; D uncertain. The ends were cut back, 1 base at V and 5 bases at J, with 12 bases in the middle. Per the germline V gene, CDR1 is LNHDA and CDR2 is SQIVND (reference sequence). The CDR3 consists of 15 residues. For the CDR3, the DNA is TGTGCCAGTAGTATAGGTGTCAGGATTGATCAGCCCCAGCATTTT. It translates to CASSIGVRIDQPQHF.

This clonotype is medium-sized by share. The chain has TRBV27 and TRBJ2-3; 7 bases match TRBD1. The CDR3 sequence is 13 residues long. Looked up from germline, CDR1 is MNHEY and CDR2 is SMNVEV (reference sequence). V lost 3 bases to trimming and J lost 5 bases; unmatched junction nucleotides: 2. DNA for the CDR3: TGTGCCAGCAGTTTGAGGGGGCAAGATACGCAGTATTTT. Translation: CASSLRGQDTQYF.

This clonotype appeared many times. Here the CDR3 reads CASSRLRGANEQFF. CDR3 in DNA: TGTGCCAGCAGCAGACTCAGGGGGGCCAATGAGCAGTTCTTC. The V call is TRBV7-6, the J call TRBJ2-1, with a possible D match to TRBD1 (7 bases). V was cut by 5 bases and J by 6 bases, with 14 bases left in between. Per germline, CDR1 SGHVS and CDR2 FNYEAQ. This CDR3 is built from 14 residues.

This clonotype was recorded a few times. V gene TRBV12-3 or TRBV12-4 combines with J gene TRBJ1-2; 7 positions agree with TRBD1. Trimming cost V 7 bases and J 8 bases; bases outside gene matches: 10. CDR3 size: 13 residues. Here the CDR3 DNA reads TGTGCCAGCACCAGGCGACAGGGACCCGGCTACACCTTC. Its protein is CASTRRQGPGYTF.

This clonotype was detected many times. The CDR3 region is CASSLGGASNEQFF. The CDR3 nucleotides are TGCGCCAGCAGCCTGGGCGGCGCCTCGAATGAGCAGTTCTTC. The chain links TRBV5-1 to TRBJ2-1; no reliable D call. The V end lost 4 bases, the J end lost 7 bases, and 15 bases lay between the germline ends. Germline loops: CDR1 SGHRS, CDR2 YFSETQ. CDR3 length: 14 amino acids.